A selection of T cell receptor beta chains follows, all from one sample in a study of CD8 T cells in Susac syndrome. TCRdb analysed the immunoSEQ multiplex PCR reads with MiXCR anew, one entry per CDR3 protein. The sample records 71,000 or so distinct CDR3 sequences, approximately 96% being singletons. The material sequenced was CD4+ T cells from PBMCs. All receptors come from a human donor with multiple sclerosis. The CDR3 runs from the conserved cysteine through the conserved F or W. D genes are given only for firm matches. Some rows have no size entry. The others give once, few or many, or a class for an expanded clone.

V gene: TRBV4-1
D gene: .
J gene: TRBJ2-6
clone size: once
CDR3 DNA: TGCGCCAGCGGAAGGGGGATTGCAGCCAACGTCCTGACTTTC
CDR3 protein: CASGRGIAANVLTF

V gene: TRBV7-2
D gene: TRBD2
J gene: TRBJ2-5
clone size: .
CDR3 DNA: TGTGCCAGCAGCTTAGCGCTGGGGGCGGGGGGCCAAGAGACCCAGTACTTC
CDR3 protein: CASSLALGAGGQETQYF

V gene: TRBV4-2
D gene: TRBD2
J gene: TRBJ2-1
clone size: .
CDR3 DNA: TGTGCCAGCAGCCCAGTCCTAGCGGGGGGGTACAATGAGCAGTTCTTC
CDR3 protein: CASSPVLAGGYNEQFF

V gene: TRBV20-1
D gene: .
J gene: TRBJ1-6
clone size: .
CDR3 DNA: TGCAGTGCTACTCAATTGGGGGTTTCACCCCTCCACTTT
CDR3 protein: CSATQLGVSPLHF

V gene: TRBV7-2
D gene: .
J gene: TRBJ2-7
clone size: .
CDR3 DNA: TGTGCCAGCAGTCTAGGAGGTGGCAGGGGAGACGAGCAGTACTTC
CDR3 protein: CASSLGGGRGDEQYF

V gene: TRBV20-1
D gene: .
J gene: TRBJ1-5
clone size: .
CDR3 DNA: TGCAGTGCTTGGGGACTCCATCGGGATCAGCCCCAGCATTTT
CDR3 protein: CSAWGLHRDQPQHF

V gene: TRBV25-1
D gene: TRBD2
J gene: TRBJ2-2
clone size: once
CDR3 DNA: TGTGCCAGCAGTGACAGCGGGGGAGACACCGGGGAGCTGTTTTTT
CDR3 protein: CASSDSGGDTGELFF

V gene: TRBV15
D gene: TRBD2
J gene: TRBJ2-3
clone size: .
CDR3 DNA: TGTGCCACCAGCAGGCCCGGGAGGCCTAGCACAGATACGCAGTATTTT
CDR3 protein: CATSRPGRPSTDTQYF

V gene: TRBV20-1
D gene: .
J gene: TRBJ1-5
clone size: .
CDR3 DNA: TGCAGTGCTGTAGTCGCAGGCCTGACTAATCAGCCCCAGCATTTT
CDR3 protein: CSAVVAGLTNQPQHF

V gene: TRBV24-1
D gene: .
J gene: TRBJ2-2
clone size: .
CDR3 DNA: TGTGCCACCAGTGATAGGCAAGCCGGGGAGCTGTTTTTT
CDR3 protein: CATSDRQAGELFF

V gene: TRBV2
D gene: TRBD1
J gene: TRBJ1-1
clone size: .
CDR3 DNA: TGTGCCAGCAGACCGACAGGGTTGGGCACTGAAGCTTTCTTT
CDR3 protein: CASRPTGLGTEAFF

V gene: TRBV20-1
D gene: .
J gene: TRBJ1-1
clone size: .
CDR3 DNA: TGCAGTGCTAGAGCCCCGGACACTGAAGCTTTCTTT
CDR3 protein: CSARAPDTEAFF

V gene: TRBV20-1
D gene: .
J gene: TRBJ2-5
clone size: .
CDR3 DNA: TGCAGTGCTAGCTGGCGGGGTGGGGGGGCCCCAGAGACCCAGTACTTC
CDR3 protein: CSASWRGGGAPETQYF

V gene: TRBV7-8
D gene: TRBD2
J gene: TRBJ2-5
clone size: .
CDR3 DNA: TGTGCCAGCAGCCCCCTTAGCGGGGGGGCCCGGGAGACCCAGTACTTC
CDR3 protein: CASSPLSGGARETQYF

V gene: TRBV5-1
D gene: .
J gene: TRBJ2-7
clone size: .
CDR3 DNA: TGCGCCAGCAGGGTGGGCCGGGCAGGGTCCTACGAGCAGTACTTC
CDR3 protein: CASRVGRAGSYEQYF

V gene: TRBV5-1
D gene: .
J gene: TRBJ1-6
clone size: .
CDR3 DNA: TGCGCCAGCAGACCCGGGACAAATAATTCACCCCTCCACTTT
CDR3 protein: CASRPGTNNSPLHF

V gene: TRBV3-1
D gene: .
J gene: TRBJ2-5
clone size: .
CDR3 DNA: TGTGCCAGCAGCCAAGATGGCCTCGGACAGTCGGAGACCCAGTACTTC
CDR3 protein: CASSQDGLGQSETQYF

V gene: TRBV4-2
D gene: TRBD1
J gene: TRBJ1-6
clone size: few
CDR3 DNA: TGTGCCAGCAGATCCGGGACAGGGCTTTCACCCCTCCACTTT
CDR3 protein: CASRSGTGLSPLHF

V gene: TRBV5-1
D gene: .
J gene: TRBJ2-2
clone size: .
CDR3 DNA: TGCGCCAGCAGCCTCTCGGGGGAATTCAGGGAGCTGTTTTTT
CDR3 protein: CASSLSGEFRELFF

V gene: TRBV11-3
D gene: TRBD1
J gene: TRBJ2-7
clone size: .
CDR3 DNA: TGTGCCAGCAGTCGACGGGACAGGGTGCAATACGAGCAGTACTTC
CDR3 protein: CASSRRDRVQYEQYF

V gene: TRBV2
D gene: TRBD1
J gene: TRBJ2-5
clone size: .
CDR3 DNA: TGTGCCAGCAGTTTGGACAGGGGTTTCCAAGAGACCCAGTACTTC
CDR3 protein: CASSLDRGFQETQYF

V gene: TRBV7-2
D gene: .
J gene: TRBJ2-5
clone size: .
CDR3 DNA: TGTGCCAGCAGCTCGATCGTCGAGACCCAGTACTTC
CDR3 protein: CASSSIVETQYF

V gene: TRBV12-3/TRBV12-4
D gene: .
J gene: TRBJ2-3
clone size: once
CDR3 DNA: TGTGCCAGCAGTGAAAGAGATACGCAGTATTTT
CDR3 protein: CASSERDTQYF

V gene: TRBV2
D gene: TRBD2
J gene: TRBJ2-6
clone size: .
CDR3 DNA: TGTGCCAGCAGTGACCGGGAGGGATCTAGCTCTGGGGCCAACGTCCTGACTTTC
CDR3 protein: CASSDREGSSSGANVLTF

V gene: TRBV7-2
D gene: .
J gene: TRBJ2-1
clone size: .
CDR3 DNA: TGTGCCAGCAGCCCCAACGGGATCTCCTACAATGAGCAGTTCTTC
CDR3 protein: CASSPNGISYNEQFF

V gene: TRBV5-6
D gene: .
J gene: TRBJ2-4
clone size: .
CDR3 DNA: TGTGCCAGCAGCTTGGGAGTACCCGGAGGAAACATTCAGTACTTC
CDR3 protein: CASSLGVPGGNIQYF

V gene: TRBV20-1
D gene: .
J gene: TRBJ1-2
clone size: .
CDR3 DNA: TGCAGTGCCCCCAGGCTTGGAGGCTACACCTTC
CDR3 protein: CSAPRLGGYTF

V gene: TRBV12-3/TRBV12-4
D gene: .
J gene: TRBJ2-7
clone size: .
CDR3 DNA: TGTGCCAGCAGTCGAGACAGGACTTACGAGCAGTACTTC
CDR3 protein: CASSRDRTYEQYF

V gene: TRBV6-2/TRBV6-3
D gene: .
J gene: TRBJ2-1
clone size: .
CDR3 DNA: TGTGCCAGGCTCTGGGGGTACGGGGGGCCTTACAATGAGCAGTTCTTC
CDR3 protein: CARLWGYGGPYNEQFF

V gene: TRBV6-5
D gene: .
J gene: TRBJ2-7
clone size: .
CDR3 DNA: TGTGCCAGCAGGACTTACAGCTCCTACGAGCAGTACTTC
CDR3 protein: CASRTYSSYEQYF

V gene: TRBV29-1
D gene: TRBD1
J gene: TRBJ1-1
clone size: .
CDR3 DNA: TGCAGCGTTGCTTTTCCGGGTAGGGGGCACACTGAAGCTTTCTTT
CDR3 protein: CSVAFPGRGHTEAFF

V gene: TRBV6-4
D gene: TRBD1
J gene: TRBJ2-2
clone size: .
CDR3 DNA: TGTGCCAGCAGTGAAGGTACAGGGGACACCGGGGAGCTGTTTTTT
CDR3 protein: CASSEGTGDTGELFF

V gene: TRBV7-6
D gene: .
J gene: TRBJ2-1
clone size: .
CDR3 DNA: TGTGCCAGCAGCTTAGTGCGGTATGGGAATGAGCAGTTCTTC
CDR3 protein: CASSLVRYGNEQFF

V gene: TRBV29-1
D gene: .
J gene: TRBJ2-7
clone size: .
CDR3 DNA: TGCAGCGTTGTATTTGGCTCCTGGTACGAGCAGTACTTC
CDR3 protein: CSVVFGSWYEQYF

V gene: TRBV29-1
D gene: .
J gene: TRBJ1-2
clone size: once
CDR3 DNA: TGCAGCTCCTTCCGGACAGCCCGCTATGGCTACACCTTC
CDR3 protein: CSSFRTARYGYTF

V gene: TRBV7-8
D gene: TRBD2
J gene: TRBJ2-1
clone size: .
CDR3 DNA: TGTGCCAGCAGCTTCGGGACTAACTACAATGAGCAGTTCTTC
CDR3 protein: CASSFGTNYNEQFF

V gene: TRBV7-2
D gene: .
J gene: TRBJ2-3
clone size: .
CDR3 DNA: TGTGCCAGCAGCTCCCCAACTAGCACAGATACGCAGTATTTT
CDR3 protein: CASSSPTSTDTQYF

V gene: TRBV5-6
D gene: .
J gene: TRBJ1-6
clone size: .
CDR3 DNA: TGTGCCAGCAGCAGGATTAGGGACTCACCCCTCCACTTT
CDR3 protein: CASSRIRDSPLHF

V gene: TRBV18
D gene: .
J gene: TRBJ1-1
clone size: .
CDR3 DNA: TGTGCCAGCTCACTGGGGGGCAAGAACACTGAAGCTTTCTTT
CDR3 protein: CASSLGGKNTEAFF

V gene: TRBV7-2
D gene: .
J gene: TRBJ1-2
clone size: once
CDR3 DNA: TGTGCCAGCAGCCGACCAGAAGGGGTTAGCACCTTC
CDR3 protein: CASSRPEGVSTF

V gene: TRBV24-1
D gene: TRBD1
J gene: TRBJ2-1
clone size: .
CDR3 DNA: TGTGCCACCAGTGATTCGGCCACAGGGGTCGGGGAGCAGTTCTTC
CDR3 protein: CATSDSATGVGEQFF

V gene: TRBV5-1
D gene: .
J gene: TRBJ1-6
clone size: .
CDR3 DNA: TGCGCCAGCAGCTTGGAGCGGCGCTCACCCCTCCACTTT
CDR3 protein: CASSLERRSPLHF

V gene: TRBV3-1
D gene: .
J gene: TRBJ2-3
clone size: .
CDR3 DNA: TGTGCCAGCAGCCAAGATCAGGCCAGATCGGATACGCAGTATTTT
CDR3 protein: CASSQDQARSDTQYF

V gene: TRBV6-5
D gene: .
J gene: TRBJ1-2
clone size: .
CDR3 DNA: TGTGCCAGCAGTTACTCGGCGGTAGGGTATGGCTACACCTTC
CDR3 protein: CASSYSAVGYGYTF

V gene: TRBV4-1
D gene: .
J gene: TRBJ1-1
clone size: .
CDR3 DNA: TGCGCCAGCAGCCAAGATCATGGGTTTACTGAAGCTTTCTTT
CDR3 protein: CASSQDHGFTEAFF

V gene: TRBV20-1
D gene: .
J gene: TRBJ2-1
clone size: .
CDR3 DNA: TGCAGTGCTACCCCGGGGCGAGGGGCTCTTCGCGATGAGCAGTTCTTC
CDR3 protein: CSATPGRGALRDEQFF

V gene: TRBV20-1
D gene: .
J gene: TRBJ2-5
clone size: .
CDR3 DNA: TGCAGTGCTAGAGTGCGCAGAAACCTCCAAGAGACCCAGTACTTC
CDR3 protein: CSARVRRNLQETQYF

V gene: TRBV4-3
D gene: .
J gene: TRBJ2-7
clone size: .
CDR3 DNA: TGCGCCAGCAGCCAAGCGACAGGAGGGGTCCACGAGCAGTACTTC
CDR3 protein: CASSQATGGVHEQYF

V gene: TRBV12-3/TRBV12-4
D gene: TRBD1
J gene: TRBJ1-2
clone size: .
CDR3 DNA: TGTGCCAGCAGCCTAACCCGGACAGGGGGCTATGGCTACACCTTC
CDR3 protein: CASSLTRTGGYGYTF

V gene: TRBV5-6
D gene: .
J gene: TRBJ2-5
clone size: .
CDR3 DNA: TGTGCCAGCAGCCGGAGGAGGGGGACCCGCGGGGAGACCCAGTACTTC
CDR3 protein: CASSRRRGTRGETQYF

V gene: TRBV12-3/TRBV12-4
D gene: .
J gene: TRBJ1-4
clone size: .
CDR3 DNA: TGTGCCAGCAGTTTCGGAGGGAATGAAAAACTGTTTTTT
CDR3 protein: CASSFGGNEKLFF

V gene: TRBV29-1
D gene: .
J gene: TRBJ1-2
clone size: .
CDR3 DNA: TGCAGCGCATATACCGACAGATATGGCTACACCTTC
CDR3 protein: CSAYTDRYGYTF

V gene: TRBV12-3/TRBV12-4
D gene: TRBD2
J gene: TRBJ2-1
clone size: .
CDR3 DNA: TGTGCCAGCATTCCCCCTACTAGCGGGGGCTACAATGAGCAGTTCTTC
CDR3 protein: CASIPPTSGGYNEQFF

V gene: TRBV29-1
D gene: .
J gene: TRBJ1-2
clone size: few
CDR3 DNA: TGCAGCGTTGATCCTCCAGACTTCGGCTATGGCTACACTTTC
CDR3 protein: CSVDPPDFGYGYTF

V gene: TRBV6-5
D gene: TRBD2
J gene: TRBJ2-7
clone size: .
CDR3 DNA: TGTGCCAGCAGTTACTCTGAGCGGGGAGGGAACGAGCAGTACTTC
CDR3 protein: CASSYSERGGNEQYF

V gene: TRBV5-1
D gene: TRBD1
J gene: TRBJ2-2
clone size: .
CDR3 DNA: TGCGCCAGCAGCCCTCGACAGGGCTCGAACACCGGGGAGCTGTTTTTT
CDR3 protein: CASSPRQGSNTGELFF

V gene: TRBV7-9
D gene: .
J gene: TRBJ2-7
clone size: once
CDR3 DNA: TGTGCCAGCAGCTTAACGGAAGGCGAGCAGTACTTC
CDR3 protein: CASSLTEGEQYF

V gene: TRBV5-6
D gene: .
J gene: TRBJ2-7
clone size: .
CDR3 DNA: TGTGCCAGCAGCCGAATGGAATCGGACGAGCAGTACTTC
CDR3 protein: CASSRMESDEQYF

V gene: TRBV4-1
D gene: .
J gene: TRBJ2-3
clone size: .
CDR3 DNA: TGCGCCAGCAGCCAAGATGGGGCAGATACGCAGTATTTT
CDR3 protein: CASSQDGADTQYF

V gene: TRBV5-1
D gene: TRBD1
J gene: TRBJ1-2
clone size: .
CDR3 DNA: TGCGCCAGCAGCCGCGGGACAGGCCTTAACTATGGCTACACCTTC
CDR3 protein: CASSRGTGLNYGYTF